The entry that follows covers one TCR beta chain sequence. A much larger clone lies a single base off, so this may be a read error. The sample originates from a study of read filtering for tumor transcriptome and immune sequencing. From about 0.4 ug of RNA, a library with molecular barcoded alpha/delta and beta/gamma adaptors was made. TCRdb independently ran MiXCR on the reads; one entry per CDR3 protein. The data contain tens of thousands of distinct CDR3 sequences, 12% of them singletons. Germline-derived CDR1 and CDR2 are SGHRS and YFSETQ. The CDR3 covers 15 residues. The sequenced sample was a population of CD138-negative cells sorted from bone marrow. The receptor's source is a donor at least 40 years old with multiple myeloma. This rearrangement joins TRBV5-1 to TRBJ1-6; D gene unclear. CDR3 amino acids: CARSLAGQRISPLHF. CDR3 coding DNA: TGCGCCAGGAGCTTGGCGGGCCAAAGAATATCCCCCCTCCACTTT.